Listed here are 15 T cell receptor beta chains from one sample, sequenced in a study of T cells in Graves' hyperthyroidism and ophthalmopathy. RNA transcripts were the template for amplifying TCR beta CDR3 regions. The study used the HTBI primer set for a first-round RT-PCR of the TCR CDR3. Via MiXCR, TCRdb re-called the multiplex PCR reads, giving one row per CDR3 protein. Here the sample spans 450,000 to 700,000 distinct CDR3 sequences, more than 45% being singletons. The sequenced sample was peripheral blood or thyroid tissue (not recorded which). The receptors originated from an adult woman with Graves' disease, either hyperthyroidism or ophthalmopathy (not recorded which).

The chain recombines TRBV12-3 or TRBV12-4 with TRBJ1-5; possible D gene TRBD1, 5 bases. The CDR3 runs to 14 residues. Trimming shortened V by 4 bases and J by 11 bases, and 18 bases separated the two germline ends. The DNA for the CDR3 is TGTGCCAGCAGTTCCAGGGTAGCGGGGCAGTCCCAGCATTTT. This encodes CASSSRVAGQSQHF.

This clonotype came up many times. The V call is TRBV5-1, the J call TRBJ1-2; D is unresolved. Trimming cost V 0 bases and J 4 bases, with 19 bases left between them. The CDR3 is 17 residues long. The germline gives CDR1 SGHRS, CDR2 YFSETQ. The CDR3, as DNA: TGCGCCAGCAGCTTGGCGGGCAGCGGGGTCGCAACCTATGGCTACACCTTC. Protein: CASSLAGSGVATYGYTF.

There are many counts of this clonotype. CDR3 sequence: CASSLAPGRVRDNSPLHF. The DNA for the CDR3 is TGTGCCAGCAGCCTAGCCCCGGGCAGGGTCAGGGATAATTCACCCCTCCACTTT. The chain joins TRBV12-3 or TRBV12-4 to TRBJ1-6; D might be TRBD1 (5 bases). CDR3 length equals 18 residues. V lost 6 bases, J lost 5 bases, and 23 bases lay in between.

This clonotype came up once. CDR3 region: CASSLLGEYGELFF. The CDR3, as DNA: TGTGCCAGCAGCTTGCTGGGGGAGTACGGGGAGCTGTTTTTT. The rearrangement links TRBV7-3 to TRBJ2-2, with D perhaps TRBD1 or TRBD2 (5 bases each). V was pared by 3 bases and J by 7 bases, with 12 bases between. This CDR3 region has 14 residues. From germline, CDR1 is SGHTA and CDR2 FQGTGA.

V usage is TRBV2 and J usage is TRBJ1-2, with 7 bases aligning to TRBD1. This CDR3 is 15 amino acids long. Germline assignment: CDR1 SNHLY and CDR2 FYNNEI. Trimming cost V 6 bases and J 1 base; bases outside gene matches: 8. The CDR3 DNA is TGTGCCAGCAGCCCTAGGACAGGAGATAACTATGGCTACACCTTC. Amino acid sequence: CASSPRTGDNYGYTF.

There are many counts of this clonotype. This chain joins TRBV5-1 and TRBJ2-7; TRBD1 might be the D (6 bases). With 1 base removed from V and 4 bases from J, the gap between germline ends came to 9 bases. Germline V gene lookup returns CDR1 SGHRS and CDR2 YFSETQ. The CDR3 consists of 13 residues. DNA for the CDR3: TGCGCCAGCAGCTTGACACAGGGTTACGAGCAGTACTTC. Amino acid sequence: CASSLTQGYEQYF.

This clonotype has more than one count but fewer than ten. V usage is TRBV6-1 and J usage is TRBJ1-5; maybe TRBD1 (6 bases). The germline CDR1 and CDR2 sequences are MNHNS and SASEGT. The CDR3 length is 15 residues. Between the trimmed V and J ends, which lost 10 bases and 0 bases, there was a span of 16 bases. The CDR3 bases are TGTGCCACCGGACAGACAAGATATAGCAATCAGCCCCAGCATTTT. Translation: CATGQTRYSNQPQHF.

The chain is built from TRBV4-2 and TRBJ2-7, with a tentative D call TRBD1 (5 bases). This CDR3 is built from 15 residues. With 4 bases removed from V and 2 bases from J, the gap between germline ends came to 15 bases. Germline CDR1 reads LGHNA; CDR2 reads YNFKEQ. Here the CDR3 reads CASSPVGQGTYEQYF. The CDR3 bases are TGTGCCAGCAGCCCAGTGGGGCAGGGAACCTACGAGCAGTACTTC.

The chain recombines TRBV7-8 with TRBJ2-7, with TRBD2 matching 8 bases. The CDR3 sequence is 15 residues long. Germline values: CDR1 SGHVS, CDR2 FQNEAQ. The trim removed 4 bases at V and 0 bases at J, leaving 5 bases unmatched. The CDR3 DNA is TGTGCCAGCAGCTGGGTGGGGACTAGCTCCTACGAGCAGTACTTC. Residues: CASSWVGTSSYEQYF.

This clonotype was detected many times. This chain uses TRBV11-2 with TRBJ1-2; 12 bases agree with TRBD1. Germline assignment: CDR1 SGHAT and CDR2 FQNNGV. J lost 0 bases, V lost 5 bases, and 7 bases had no gene match. CDR3 size: 17 residues. This CDR3 is CASSAPGQGAPNYGYTF. CDR3 coding DNA: TGTGCCAGCAGCGCCCCGGGACAGGGGGCGCCTAACTATGGCTACACCTTC.

With respect to this clonotype: Sequence at one end of the junction differs from germline and may be a read error. The rearrangement joins TRBV2 to TRBJ1-2; the match to TRBD1 covers 7 bases. Germline V lookup: CDR1 SNHLY, CDR2 FYNNEI. This CDR3 comprises 8 residues. The CDR3 DNA reads as TGTGCCACCAAAACGACAGGGTTT. Its translation is CATKTTGF.

The table lists this clonotype with a few counts. The gene calls are TRBV20-1 and TRBJ1-2; 7 nucleotides match TRBD1. The germline V gene has CDR1 DFQATT and CDR2 SNEGSKA (reference sequence). Losses at the gene ends were 3 bases for V and 2 bases for J; bases not matched to a gene: 9. The CDR3 covers 15 residues. The CDR3 DNA follows: TGCAGTGCTAGGATCCAACAGGGGTTCAACTATGGCTACACCTTC. Translating gives CSARIQQGFNYGYTF.

The rearrangement uses TRBV20-1 and TRBJ1-2, with D uncertain. The CDR3 is made up of 15 amino acids. The V end was cut by 0 bases, the J end by 3 bases, with 14 bases between. Germline assignment: CDR1 DFQATT and CDR2 SNEGSKA (reference sequence). The CDR3, as DNA: TGCAGTGCTAGAGATCCCCTTGTCCCTCACTATGGCTACACCTTC. This encodes CSARDPLVPHYGYTF.

The V and J genes are TRBV28 and TRBJ2-7; D is tentatively TRBD1 or TRBD2 (5 bases each). Per germline, CDR1 MDHEN and CDR2 SYDVKM. Trimming left V 3 bases short and J 5 bases short, with 11 bases between. CDR3 length: 13 amino acids. CDR3 bases: TGTGCCAGCAGTTTGACGGGACGGAACGAGCAGTACTTC. As protein: CASSLTGRNEQYF.

The chain combines TRBV30 with TRBJ1-2; maybe TRBD1 (6 bases). Germline CDR1 GTSNPN, CDR2 SVGIG (reference sequence). There are 14 residues in the CDR3. V was clipped by 2 bases and J by 8 bases, with 18 bases between them. The CDR3 region is CAWSLARDIIGYTF. In DNA form, the CDR3 reads TGTGCCTGGAGTTTAGCGCGGGACATAATCGGCTACACCTTC.